Listed below are T cell receptor beta chains from one sample, sequenced in a study of control samples from healthy donors and cancer patients. Here immunoSEQ multiplex PCR was the method, and the copy in TCRdb shows in-frame clones only, minus some. The sample contains around 70,000 clones, more than 80% of which appear only once. Input material: blood. The receptors come from a man aged 60 to 69 in good health. Each CDR3 is given with its conserved first and last residue. Fields, in order: clone size, J gene, V gene, D gene, CDR3 DNA, CDR3 protein. D genes are given only for firm matches. Clone size is shown for a subset of rows, as once, few, many or a class of expanded clone.

size: .; J: TRBJ2-1; V: TRBV6-6; D: TRBD1; DNA: TGTGCCACCTCGGACAGGGAAGTAAACAATGAGCAGTTCTTC; CDR3: CATSDREVNNEQFF
size: .; J: TRBJ1-1; V: TRBV7-2; D: .; DNA: TGTGCCAGCAGCTCCACCAGGGGGAACACTGAAGCTTTCTTT; CDR3: CASSSTRGNTEAFF
size: .; J: TRBJ2-5; V: TRBV7-9; D: .; DNA: TGTGCCAGCAGCTACGGGGTGGAGACCCAGTACTTC; CDR3: CASSYGVETQYF
size: .; J: TRBJ2-3; V: TRBV12-3/TRBV12-4; D: .; DNA: TGTGCCAGCAGTTTTGGGACAGATACGCAGTATTTT; CDR3: CASSFGTDTQYF
size: .; J: TRBJ1-2; V: TRBV5-4; D: .; DNA: TGTGCCAGCAGCTTGGATCCAGGGGTTAACTATGGCTACACCTTC; CDR3: CASSLDPGVNYGYTF
size: .; J: TRBJ2-2; V: TRBV5-4; D: TRBD2; DNA: TGTGCCAGCAGCTGGAGCGGGAGTCTGAACACCGGGGAGCTGTTTTTT; CDR3: CASSWSGSLNTGELFF
size: once; J: TRBJ2-1; V: TRBV6-2/TRBV6-3; D: TRBD2; DNA: TGTGCCAGCAGTTACTCGGAAAGCGGGAGTAGGTATGAGCAGTTCTTC; CDR3: CASSYSESGSRYEQFF
size: .; J: TRBJ1-2; V: TRBV19; D: .; DNA: TGTGCCAGTAGTCTACAGGGCTATGGCTACACCTTC; CDR3: CASSLQGYGYTF
size: .; J: TRBJ1-5; V: TRBV7-8; D: TRBD1; DNA: TGTGCCAGCAGCTTGGGGACAGTCAATAGCAATCAGCCCCAGCATTTT; CDR3: CASSLGTVNSNQPQHF
size: many; J: TRBJ2-7; V: TRBV5-8; D: .; DNA: TGTGCCAGCAGCTTGCTCAGTACCGAGCAGTACTTC; CDR3: CASSLLSTEQYF
size: .; J: TRBJ1-6; V: TRBV6-6; D: TRBD1; DNA: TGTGCCAGCATGACAGGGAATTCACCCCTCCACTTT; CDR3: CASMTGNSPLHF
size: .; J: TRBJ1-4; V: TRBV6-5; D: .; DNA: TGTGCCAGCAGTTCCCCAGGGAGAGCTAATGAAAAACTGTTTTTT; CDR3: CASSSPGRANEKLFF
size: many; J: TRBJ1-5; V: TRBV28; D: .; DNA: TGTGCCAGCAGTTACGGGGTTCTGCCCCAGCATTTT; CDR3: CASSYGVLPQHF
size: .; J: TRBJ2-1; V: TRBV28; D: .; DNA: TGTGCCAGCAGTTTATGGCAGGGGAGCAATGAGCAGTTCTTC; CDR3: CASSLWQGSNEQFF
size: .; J: TRBJ2-3; V: TRBV5-1; D: .; DNA: TGCGCCAGCAGCTTGAGCCAGGCTAACACAGATACGCAGTATTTT; CDR3: CASSLSQANTDTQYF
size: once; J: TRBJ2-2; V: TRBV24-1; D: .; DNA: TGTGCCACCAGAGGGACCAACGGGGAGCTGTTTTTT; CDR3: CATRGTNGELFF
size: .; J: TRBJ1-4; V: TRBV19; D: .; DNA: TGTGCCAGTGGACAGTTGGGAGAACTGTTTTTT; CDR3: CASGQLGELFF
size: .; J: TRBJ2-3; V: TRBV4-2; D: .; DNA: TGTGCCAGCAGCCAGACCCCTTTGTCGGGAGATACGCAGTATTTT; CDR3: CASSQTPLSGDTQYF
size: once; J: TRBJ1-4; V: TRBV5-1; D: .; DNA: TGCGCCAGCAGACGGGACGGCTCAACTAATGAAAAACTGTTTTTT; CDR3: CASRRDGSTNEKLFF
size: .; J: TRBJ1-2; V: TRBV28; D: .; DNA: TGTGCCAGCAGTTTGAAGACATATAACTATGGCTACACCTTC; CDR3: CASSLKTYNYGYTF
size: .; J: TRBJ1-4; V: TRBV27; D: TRBD1; DNA: TGTGCCAGCAGTTCGCGGACAGGGGTCGAAAAACTGTTTTTT; CDR3: CASSSRTGVEKLFF
size: once; J: TRBJ2-7; V: TRBV6-1; D: .; DNA: TGTGCCAGCAGTGAAGCCGACATAACCTACGAGCAGTACTTC; CDR3: CASSEADITYEQYF
size: .; J: TRBJ2-3; V: TRBV28; D: .; DNA: TGTGCCAGCACTCAATGGGGAGCAGATACGCAGTATTTT; CDR3: CASTQWGADTQYF
size: once; J: TRBJ1-1; V: TRBV7-9; D: .; DNA: TGTGCCAGCAGCTTAACGACGGCGAACACTGAAGCTTTCTTT; CDR3: CASSLTTANTEAFF
size: .; J: TRBJ2-1; V: TRBV28; D: .; DNA: TGTGCCAGCAGTTTACGAGAGCAGTTCTTC; CDR3: CASSLREQFF
size: .; J: TRBJ2-2; V: TRBV5-4; D: TRBD1; DNA: TGTGCCAGCGGGCCGGGACAGAGGAACACCGGGGAGCTGTTTTTT; CDR3: CASGPGQRNTGELFF
size: once; J: TRBJ2-7; V: TRBV11-2; D: .; DNA: TGTGCCAGCAGCTACGGACAGATCTACGAGCAGTACTTC; CDR3: CASSYGQIYEQYF